The clone carrying this T cell receptor (beta chain) has a single count. What it binds is unknown. The authors ran a second PCR of roughly 6 to 12 cycles using a sample-barcoded 5' primer and a J-beta primer mix. TCRdb reanalysed the 5' RACE reads using MiXCR and keeps one entry per CDR3 protein. The sample has fewer than 2 million distinct CDR3 sequences; about 39% are singletons. Germline V gene data show CDR1 as MNHNS and CDR2 as SASEGT. The CDR3 sequence is 16 residues long. The junction had 7 bases not matched to a gene; V was cut back by 6 bases and J by 2 bases. The authors extracted at least 6 micrograms of total RNA per sample. The sample originates from a study of blood T cells in healthy people across ages. Study summary: About one barcoded beta molecule per two T cells was captured by template switching.

Study-wide points: Whereas aged donors had fewer naive CD4+ cells, long-lived donors had more of them and higher diversity.

The sample taken for sequencing was blood. The V call is TRBV6-1, the J call TRBJ1-6, with 7 bases identical to TRBD1. This receptor was identified in a human donor in good health. The CDR3 reads CASRPNTGAYNSPLHF. The CDR3 bases are TGTGCCAGCAGACCCAACACAGGGGCCTATAATTCACCCCTCCACTTT.